This entry is about one T cell receptor beta chain. Its antigen remains unknown. The PCR used 60 Vbeta and 13 Jbeta primers. Using immunoSEQ multiplex PCR, the repertoire was profiled, and TCRdb retains in-frame clones only, with some absent. In the table there are around 130,000 clones, roughly 77% of which are singletons. These data originate in a study of cytomegalovirus exposure and HLA in healthy donors. Study-level findings and limits: With later analysis, a missense DCLRE1C variant became linked to TCR beta V- and J-gene trimming. Researchers reported in a later analysis that common viral pathogens appeared linked to several top clusters.

Trimming took 4 bases from V and 2 from J; bases not matched to a gene: 5. The CDR3 extends over 16 amino acids. Germline CDR1 reads MNHEY; CDR2 reads SMNVEV (reference sequence). The sequence was collected from a woman between 35 and 50 years old in good health and CMV-seropositive. The specimen was PBMCs. The rearrangement joins TRBV27 to TRBJ2-3; 11 positions match TRBD2. CDR3 in DNA: TGTGCCAGCAGTTCTAGACTAGCGGGGACCACAGATACGCAGTATTTT. It codes for CASSSRLAGTTDTQYF.